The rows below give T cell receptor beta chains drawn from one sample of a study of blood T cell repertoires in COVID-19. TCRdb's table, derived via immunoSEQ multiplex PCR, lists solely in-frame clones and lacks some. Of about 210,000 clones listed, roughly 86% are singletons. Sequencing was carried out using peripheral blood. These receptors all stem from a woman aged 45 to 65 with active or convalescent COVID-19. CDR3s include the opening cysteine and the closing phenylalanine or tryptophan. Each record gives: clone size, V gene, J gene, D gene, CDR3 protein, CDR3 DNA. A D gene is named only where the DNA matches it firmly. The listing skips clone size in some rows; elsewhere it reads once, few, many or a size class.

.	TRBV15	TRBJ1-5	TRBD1	CATSRGTGGHIKSQHF	TGTGCCACCAGCAGAGGGACAGGGGGCCACATTAAGTCCCAGCATTTT
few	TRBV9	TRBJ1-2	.	CASSPEGRHGYTF	TGTGCCAGCAGTCCCGAGGGGAGGCATGGCTACACCTTC
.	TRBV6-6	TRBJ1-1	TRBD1	CASSPTGDLTVAFF	TGTGCCAGCAGCCCGACAGGGGACCTGACTGTAGCTTTCTTT
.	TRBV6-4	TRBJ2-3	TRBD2	CASSVTSGGAHTQYF	TGTGCCAGCAGTGTCACTAGCGGGGGGGCACATACGCAGTATTTT
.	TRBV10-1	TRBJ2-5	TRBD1	CASSEETGARETQYF	TGCGCCAGCAGTGAGGAGACAGGGGCGCGAGAGACCCAGTACTTC
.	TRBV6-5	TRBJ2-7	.	CASSTAGGTYEQYF	TGTGCCAGCAGTACCGCAGGGGGGACCTACGAGCAGTACTTC
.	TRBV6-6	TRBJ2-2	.	CASSYSRYHDGELFF	TGTGCCAGCAGTTACTCGAGGTACCACGACGGGGAGCTGTTTTTT
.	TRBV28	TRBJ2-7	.	CASSLVDSLPYEQYF	TGTGCCAGCAGTTTAGTGGACTCTCTCCCCTACGAGCAGTACTTC
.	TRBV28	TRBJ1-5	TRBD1	CASSPRQGPYYSNQPQHF	TGTGCCAGCAGTCCACGACAGGGCCCCTATTATAGCAATCAGCCCCAGCATTTT
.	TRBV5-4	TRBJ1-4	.	CASSFHGLSTNEKLFF	TGTGCCAGCAGCTTTCACGGGTTGTCAACTAATGAAAAACTGTTTTTT
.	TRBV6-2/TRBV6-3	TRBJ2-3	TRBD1	CASSYGDSPTDTQYF	TGTGCCAGCAGTTACGGGGACAGCCCCACAGATACGCAGTATTTT
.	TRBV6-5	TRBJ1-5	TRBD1	CASIVATGGYQPQHF	TGTGCCAGCATAGTCGCGACAGGGGGCTATCAGCCCCAGCATTTT
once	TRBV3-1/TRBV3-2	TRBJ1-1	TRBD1	CASSRDSEAFF	TGTGCCAGCAGCCGGGACAGTGAAGCTTTCTTT
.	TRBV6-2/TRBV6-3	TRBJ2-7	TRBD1	CASSRTGGWYEQYF	TGTGCCAGCAGTCGAACAGGGGGTTGGTACGAGCAGTACTTC
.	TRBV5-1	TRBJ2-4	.	CASSSRVSRRDIQYF	TGCGCCAGCAGTTCCAGGGTTTCGAGACGGGACATTCAGTACTTC
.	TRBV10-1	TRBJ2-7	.	CAGKDTSYEQYF	TGCGCCGGCAAAGACACCTCCTACGAGCAGTACTTC
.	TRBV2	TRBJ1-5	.	CASSDEIDRRNQPQHF	TGTGCCAGCAGTGACGAAATAGACAGACGAAATCAGCCCCAGCATTTT
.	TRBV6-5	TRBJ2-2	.	CASSYRVDTGELFF	TGTGCCAGCAGTTACCGGGTCGACACCGGGGAGCTGTTTTTT
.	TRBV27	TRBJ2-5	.	CASSPRGGGSRETQYF	TGTGCCAGCAGCCCTCGCGGTGGAGGGTCGCGGGAGACCCAGTACTTC
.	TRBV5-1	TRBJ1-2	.	CASSLGFGRAGTHGYTF	TGCGCCAGCAGCTTGGGGTTCGGGAGGGCAGGGACCCATGGCTACACCTTC
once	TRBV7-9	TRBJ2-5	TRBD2	CASSLGLAEETQYF	TGTGCCAGCAGCTTAGGACTAGCGGAAGAGACCCAGTACTTC
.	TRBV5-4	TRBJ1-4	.	CASSLEAGRGEKLFF	TGTGCCAGCAGCTTGGAGGCAGGCAGAGGGGAAAAACTGTTTTTT
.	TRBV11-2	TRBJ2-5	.	CASSFQGGLGETQYF	TGTGCCAGCAGCTTCCAGGGAGGTCTGGGAGAGACCCAGTACTTC
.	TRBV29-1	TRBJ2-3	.	CSVVRLTDTQYF	TGCAGCGTTGTCCGTCTGACAGATACGCAGTATTTT
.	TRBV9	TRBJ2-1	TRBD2	CASSVLGRAGNNEQFF	TGTGCCAGCAGCGTACTCGGGAGGGCCGGGAACAATGAGCAGTTCTTC
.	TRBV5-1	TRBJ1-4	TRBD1	CASSLDRVGNEKLFF	TGCGCCAGCAGCCTAGACAGGGTTGGTAATGAAAAACTGTTTTTT
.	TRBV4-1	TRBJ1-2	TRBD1	CASSQVGQESYGYTF	TGCGCCAGCAGCCAGGTCGGACAGGAGAGCTATGGCTACACCTTC
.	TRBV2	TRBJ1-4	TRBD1	CASSGDRVKLFF	TGTGCCAGCTCTGGGGACAGGGTTAAACTGTTTTTT
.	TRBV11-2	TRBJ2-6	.	CASSFPRGRASGANVLTF	TGTGCCAGCAGCTTCCCCAGGGGCCGGGCCTCTGGGGCCAACGTCCTGACTTTC
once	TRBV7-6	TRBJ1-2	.	CASSLSQAGYGYTF	TGTGCCAGCAGCTTATCCCAGGCGGGCTATGGCTACACCTTC
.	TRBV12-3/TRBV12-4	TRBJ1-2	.	CASSLVPDYGYTF	TGTGCCAGCAGTTTAGTCCCCGACTATGGCTACACCTTC
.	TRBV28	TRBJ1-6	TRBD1	CASSIQGNSPLHF	TGTGCCAGCAGTATACAGGGGAATTCACCCCTCCACTTT
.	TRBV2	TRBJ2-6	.	CASSEWAGTGANVLTF	TGTGCCAGCAGTGAATGGGCAGGGACTGGGGCCAACGTCCTGACTTTC
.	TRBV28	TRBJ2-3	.	CASTPGQSFRDTQYF	TGTGCCAGCACCCCAGGACAGAGCTTTAGGGATACGCAGTATTTT
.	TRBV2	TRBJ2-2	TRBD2	CASKLDARGGSTGELFF	TGTGCCAGCAAGCTGGACGCGCGGGGGGGCAGCACCGGGGAGCTGTTTTTT